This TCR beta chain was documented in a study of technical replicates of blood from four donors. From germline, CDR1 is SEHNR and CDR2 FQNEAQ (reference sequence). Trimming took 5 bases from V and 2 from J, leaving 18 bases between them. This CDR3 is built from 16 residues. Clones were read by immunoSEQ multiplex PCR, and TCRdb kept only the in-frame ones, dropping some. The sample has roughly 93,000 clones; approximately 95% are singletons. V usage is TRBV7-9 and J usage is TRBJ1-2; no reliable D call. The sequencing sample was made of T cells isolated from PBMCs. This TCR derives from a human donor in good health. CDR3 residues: CASSPSPGLTNYGYTF. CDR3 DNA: TGTGCCAGCAGCCCAAGTCCCGGTCTGACAAACTATGGCTACACCTTC.